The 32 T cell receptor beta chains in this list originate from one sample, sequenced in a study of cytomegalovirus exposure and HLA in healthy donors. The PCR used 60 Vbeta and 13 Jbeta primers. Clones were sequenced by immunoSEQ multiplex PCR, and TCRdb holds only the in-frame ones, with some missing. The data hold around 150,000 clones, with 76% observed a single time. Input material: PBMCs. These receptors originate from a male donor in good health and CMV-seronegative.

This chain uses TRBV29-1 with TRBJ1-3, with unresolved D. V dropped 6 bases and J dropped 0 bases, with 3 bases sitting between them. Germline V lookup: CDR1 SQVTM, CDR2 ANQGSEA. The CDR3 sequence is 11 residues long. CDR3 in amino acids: CSVRSGNTIYF. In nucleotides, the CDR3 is TGCAGCGTCCGCTCTGGAAACACCATATATTTT.

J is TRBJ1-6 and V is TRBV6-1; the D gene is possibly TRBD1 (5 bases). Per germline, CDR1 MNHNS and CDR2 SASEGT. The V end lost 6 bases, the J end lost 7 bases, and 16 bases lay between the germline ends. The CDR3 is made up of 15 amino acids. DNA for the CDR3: TGTGCCAGCAGAGGGGAGGGGCGAGTCAATTCACCCCTCCACTTT. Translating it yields CASRGEGRVNSPLHF.

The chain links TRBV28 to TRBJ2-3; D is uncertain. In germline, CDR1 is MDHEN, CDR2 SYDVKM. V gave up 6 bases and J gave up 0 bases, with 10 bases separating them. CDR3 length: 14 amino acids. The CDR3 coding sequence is TGTGCCAGCAGACTGCCCGGGAGCACAGATACGCAGTATTTT. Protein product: CASRLPGSTDTQYF. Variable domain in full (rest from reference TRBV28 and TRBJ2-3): DVKVTQSSRYLVKRTGEKVFLECVQDMDHENMFWYRQDPGLGLRLIYFSYDVKMKEKGDIPEGYSVSREKKERFSLILESASTNQTSMYLCASRLPGSTDTQYFGPGTRLTVL.

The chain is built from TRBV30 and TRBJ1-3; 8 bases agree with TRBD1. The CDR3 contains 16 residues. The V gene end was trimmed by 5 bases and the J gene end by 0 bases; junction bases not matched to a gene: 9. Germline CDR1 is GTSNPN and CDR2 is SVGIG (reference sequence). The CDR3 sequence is CAWEFGTGLSGNTIYF. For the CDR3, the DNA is TGTGCCTGGGAATTCGGGACAGGACTCTCTGGAAACACCATATATTTT. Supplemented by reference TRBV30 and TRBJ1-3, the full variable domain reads SQTIHQWPATLVQPVGSPLSLECTVEGTSNPNLYWYRQAAGRGLQLLFYSVGIGQISSEVPQNLSASRPQDRQFILSSKKLLLSDSGFYLCAWEFGTGLSGNTIYFGEGSWLTVV.

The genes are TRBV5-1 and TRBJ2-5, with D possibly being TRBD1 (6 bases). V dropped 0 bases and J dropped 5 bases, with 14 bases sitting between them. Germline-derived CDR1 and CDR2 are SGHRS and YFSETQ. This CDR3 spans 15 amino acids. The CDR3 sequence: CASSLEGSQGETQYF. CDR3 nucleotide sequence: TGCGCCAGCAGCTTGGAGGGCTCCCAGGGGGAGACCCAGTACTTC.

CDR3 sequence (DNA): TGTGCCAGTAGTCCGGGACAGTTAGCCTATTCACCCCTCCACTTT. This codes for CASSPGQLAYSPLHF. The chain joins TRBV19 to TRBJ1-6, with TRBD1 matching over 7 bases. With 5 bases clipped from V and 8 bases from J, the junction kept 9 bases outside the gene matches. In germline, CDR1 is LNHDA, CDR2 SQIVND (reference sequence). The CDR3 extends over 15 amino acids. Full variable domain (remainder filled in from reference TRBV19 and TRBJ1-6): DGGITQSPKYLFRKEGQNVTLSCEQNLNHDAMYWYRQDPGQGLRLIYYSQIVNDFQKGDIAEGYSVSREKKESFPLTVTSAQKNPTAFYLCASSPGQLAYSPLHFGNGTRLTVT.

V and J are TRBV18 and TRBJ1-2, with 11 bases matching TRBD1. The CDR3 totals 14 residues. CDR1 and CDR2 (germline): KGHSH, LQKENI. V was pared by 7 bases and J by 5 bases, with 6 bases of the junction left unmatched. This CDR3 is CASFAGTGGYGYTF. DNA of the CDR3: TGTGCCAGCTTTGCCGGGACAGGGGGTTATGGCTACACCTTC.

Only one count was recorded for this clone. The CDR3: CSVAGQGMADTQYF. In DNA, the CDR3 is TGCAGCGTTGCGGGACAGGGGATGGCAGATACGCAGTATTTT. J is TRBJ2-3 and V is TRBV29-1; TRBD1 aligns across 10 bases. With 4 bases clipped from V and 4 bases from J, the junction kept 5 bases outside the gene matches. The CDR3 is 14 residues long. Germline CDR1 is SQVTM and CDR2 is ANQGSEA.

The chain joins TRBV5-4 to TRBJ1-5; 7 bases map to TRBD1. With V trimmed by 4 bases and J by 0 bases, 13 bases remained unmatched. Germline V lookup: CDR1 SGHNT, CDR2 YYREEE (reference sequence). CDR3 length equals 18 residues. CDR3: CASSKQYRTGLSNQPQHF. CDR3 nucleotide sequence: TGTGCCAGCAGCAAACAATATAGGACAGGACTTAGCAATCAGCCCCAGCATTTT.

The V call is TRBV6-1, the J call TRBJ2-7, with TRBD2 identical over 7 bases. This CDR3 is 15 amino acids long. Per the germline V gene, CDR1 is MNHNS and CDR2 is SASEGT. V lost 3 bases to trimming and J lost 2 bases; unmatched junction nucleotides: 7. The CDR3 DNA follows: TGTGCCAGCAGTGAGGGGGAGGGCCTTGCCTACGAGCAGTACTTC. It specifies CASSEGEGLAYEQYF.

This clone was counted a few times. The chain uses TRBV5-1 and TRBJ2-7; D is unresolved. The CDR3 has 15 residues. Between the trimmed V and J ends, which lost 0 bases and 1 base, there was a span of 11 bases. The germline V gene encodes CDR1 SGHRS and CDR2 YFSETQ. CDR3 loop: CASSLVSVLSYEQYF. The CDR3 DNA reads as TGCGCCAGCAGCTTGGTGTCTGTTCTATCCTACGAGCAGTACTTC.

The CDR3 sequence: CASSLSDRINQPQHF. Written as DNA, the CDR3 is TGTGCCAGCAGTTTATCGGACAGAATCAATCAGCCCCAGCATTTT. The rearrangement links TRBV27 to TRBJ1-5; D possibly corresponds to TRBD1 (6 bases). The V and J ends lost 0 bases and 3 bases respectively, with 9 bases between them. CDR1 is MNHEY and CDR2 is SMNVEV in the germline V gene (reference sequence). The CDR3 is made up of 15 amino acids.

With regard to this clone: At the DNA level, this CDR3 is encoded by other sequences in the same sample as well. Here the CDR3 DNA reads TGTGCCAGCTCACCTGGCACAGGGAGGAACACTGAAGCTTTCTTT. Residues: CASSPGTGRNTEAFF. The chain combines TRBV18 with TRBJ1-1; D may be TRBD1 (6 bases). CDR3 length equals 15 residues. Trimming left V 3 bases short and J 1 base short, with 12 bases between. Germline-derived CDR1 and CDR2 are KGHSH and LQKENI.

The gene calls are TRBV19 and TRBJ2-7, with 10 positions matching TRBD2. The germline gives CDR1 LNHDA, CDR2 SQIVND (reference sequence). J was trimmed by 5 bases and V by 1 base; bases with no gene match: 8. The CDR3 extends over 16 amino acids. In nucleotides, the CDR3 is TGTGCCAGTAGTATAGGACAAGCGGGAGGGCCGCACGAGCAGTACTTC. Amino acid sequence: CASSIGQAGGPHEQYF. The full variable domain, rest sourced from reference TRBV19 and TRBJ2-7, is DGGITQSPKYLFRKEGQNVTLSCEQNLNHDAMYWYRQDPGQGLRLIYYSQIVNDFQKGDIAEGYSVSREKKESFPLTVTSAQKNPTAFYLCASSIGQAGGPHEQYFGPGTRLTVT.

The CDR3 sequence is CASSLGRGKETQYF. The CDR3 DNA reads as TGCGCCAGCAGCTTGGGGCGGGGGAAGGAGACCCAGTACTTC. The chain recombines TRBV5-1 with TRBJ2-5; TRBD2 matches 7 bases. Unmatched junction bases numbered 4, after V lost 0 bases and J lost 5 bases. CDR1 and CDR2 (germline): SGHRS, YFSETQ. This CDR3 has 14 amino acids.

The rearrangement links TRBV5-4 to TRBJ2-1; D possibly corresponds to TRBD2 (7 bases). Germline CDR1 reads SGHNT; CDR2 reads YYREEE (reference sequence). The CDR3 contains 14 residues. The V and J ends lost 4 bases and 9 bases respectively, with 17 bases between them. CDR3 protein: CASSEGDRGAEQFF. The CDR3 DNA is TGTGCCAGCAGCGAGGGGGACCGGGGGGCTGAGCAGTTCTTC.

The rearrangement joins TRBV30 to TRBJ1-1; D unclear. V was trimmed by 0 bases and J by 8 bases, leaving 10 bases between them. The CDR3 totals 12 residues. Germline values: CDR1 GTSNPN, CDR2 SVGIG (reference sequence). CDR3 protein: CAWSVRGREAFF. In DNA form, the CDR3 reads TGTGCCTGGAGTGTACGCGGGAGGGAAGCTTTCTTT.

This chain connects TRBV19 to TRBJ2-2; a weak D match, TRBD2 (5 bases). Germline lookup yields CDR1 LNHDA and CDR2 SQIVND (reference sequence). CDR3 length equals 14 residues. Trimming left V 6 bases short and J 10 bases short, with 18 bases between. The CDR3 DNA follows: TGTGCCAGTAGCTCAAATAGCCCAGCGGTGGAGCTGTTTTTT. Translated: CASSSNSPAVELFF.

Here the CDR3 DNA reads TGTGCCAGCAGCCAAGTAATACGGGATGACAATGAGCAGTTCTTC. Translating it yields CASSQVIRDDNEQFF. This rearrangement joins TRBV14 to TRBJ2-1; weak D call: TRBD2 (5 bases). The CDR3 has 15 amino acids. Germline lookup yields CDR1 SGHDN and CDR2 FVKESK. Trimming stripped 1 base from V and 5 bases from J, with 12 bases between.

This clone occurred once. In nucleotides, the CDR3 is TGTGCCAGCCGGTACGGGGGGGGTGGTACTGAAGCTTTCTTT. Protein product: CASRYGGGGTEAFF. The chain links TRBV5-4 to TRBJ1-1; a possible D gene is TRBD1 (5 bases). Per the germline V gene, CDR1 is SGHNT and CDR2 is YYREEE (reference sequence). Between the trimmed V and J ends, which lost 7 bases and 5 bases, there was a span of 18 bases. The CDR3 runs 14 residues.

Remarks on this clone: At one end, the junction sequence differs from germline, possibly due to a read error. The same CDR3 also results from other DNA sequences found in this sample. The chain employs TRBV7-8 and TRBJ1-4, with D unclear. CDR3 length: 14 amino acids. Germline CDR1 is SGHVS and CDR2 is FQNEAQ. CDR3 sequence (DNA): TGTGCTAGCAGCTCTCGCGACGGGAATGAAAAACTGTTTTTT. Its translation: CASSSRDGNEKLFF.

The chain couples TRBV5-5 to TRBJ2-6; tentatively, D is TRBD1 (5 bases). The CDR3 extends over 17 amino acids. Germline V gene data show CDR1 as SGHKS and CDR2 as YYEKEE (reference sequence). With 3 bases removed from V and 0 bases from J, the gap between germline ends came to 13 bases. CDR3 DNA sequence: TGTGCCAGCAGCTCCAGGGTAATGGGCTCTGGGGCCAACGTCCTGACTTTC. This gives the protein CASSSRVMGSGANVLTF.

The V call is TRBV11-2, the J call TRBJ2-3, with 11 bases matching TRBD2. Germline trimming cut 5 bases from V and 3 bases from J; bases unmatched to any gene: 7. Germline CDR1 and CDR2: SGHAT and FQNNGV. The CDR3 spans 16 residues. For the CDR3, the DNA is TGTGCCAGCAGCCTACAGTTAGCGGGAGGGACAGATACGCAGTATTTT. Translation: CASSLQLAGGTDTQYF.

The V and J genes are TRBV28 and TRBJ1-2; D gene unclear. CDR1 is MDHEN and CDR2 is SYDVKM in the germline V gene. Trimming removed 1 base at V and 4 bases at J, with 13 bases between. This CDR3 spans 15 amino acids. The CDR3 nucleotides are TGTGCCAGCAGTTTATCTAGCCCCGCTGGCTATGGCTACACCTTC. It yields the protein CASSLSSPAGYGYTF.

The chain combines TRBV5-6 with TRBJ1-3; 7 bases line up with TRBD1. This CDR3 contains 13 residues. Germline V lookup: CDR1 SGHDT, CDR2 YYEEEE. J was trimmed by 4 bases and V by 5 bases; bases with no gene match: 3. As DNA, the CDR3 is TGTGCCAGCAGTTGGGACAGAGGAAACACCATATATTTT. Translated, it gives CASSWDRGNTIYF.

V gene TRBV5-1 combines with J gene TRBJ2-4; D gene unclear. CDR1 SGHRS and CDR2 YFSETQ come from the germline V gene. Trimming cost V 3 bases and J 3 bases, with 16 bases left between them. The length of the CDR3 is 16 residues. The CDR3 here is CASSSNPDTGKNIQYF. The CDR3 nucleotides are TGCGCCAGCAGCTCCAACCCCGATACGGGCAAAAACATTCAGTACTTC.

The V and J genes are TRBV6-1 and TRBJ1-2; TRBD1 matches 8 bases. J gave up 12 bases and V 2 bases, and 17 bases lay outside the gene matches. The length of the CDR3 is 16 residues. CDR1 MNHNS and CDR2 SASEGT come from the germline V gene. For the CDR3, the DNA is TGTGCCAGCAGTGAACGCCCACGGCCTACAAGACAGGGGAACACCTTC. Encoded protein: CASSERPRPTRQGNTF.

The CDR3 here is CASSPPLSGENTGELFF. CDR3 DNA: TGCGCCAGCAGCCCACCCCTCTCTGGAGAGAACACCGGGGAGCTGTTTTTT. The J gene is TRBJ2-2, the V gene TRBV5-1; D is unclear. Trimming shortened V by 4 bases and J by 1 base, and 17 bases separated the two germline ends. The CDR3 is 17 residues long. CDR1 is SGHRS, CDR2 YFSETQ, per germline.

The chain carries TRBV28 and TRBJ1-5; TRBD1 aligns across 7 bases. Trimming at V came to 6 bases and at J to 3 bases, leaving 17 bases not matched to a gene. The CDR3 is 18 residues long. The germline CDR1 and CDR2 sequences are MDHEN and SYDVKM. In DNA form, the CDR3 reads TGTGCCAGCAGCTCCCATCAGGGGGGAGTAGGCCTCAATCAGCCCCAGCATTTT. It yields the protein CASSSHQGGVGLNQPQHF. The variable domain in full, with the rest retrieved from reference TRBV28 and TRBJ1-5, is DVKVTQSSRYLVKRTGEKVFLECVQDMDHENMFWYRQDPGLGLRLIYFSYDVKMKEKGDIPEGYSVSREKKERFSLILESASTNQTSMYLCASSSHQGGVGLNQPQHFGDGTRLSIL.

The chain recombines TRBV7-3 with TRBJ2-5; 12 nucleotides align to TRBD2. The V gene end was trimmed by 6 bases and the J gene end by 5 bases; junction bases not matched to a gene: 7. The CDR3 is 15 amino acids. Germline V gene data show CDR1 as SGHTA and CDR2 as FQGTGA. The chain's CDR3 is CASSPRLAGDETQYF. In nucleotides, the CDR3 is TGTGCCAGCAGTCCTAGACTAGCGGGAGACGAGACCCAGTACTTC.

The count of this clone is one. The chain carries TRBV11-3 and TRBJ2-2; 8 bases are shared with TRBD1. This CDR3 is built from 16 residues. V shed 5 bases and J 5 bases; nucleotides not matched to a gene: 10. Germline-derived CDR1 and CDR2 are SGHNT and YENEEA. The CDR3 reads CASSPTWTGRTGELFF. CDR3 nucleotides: TGTGCCAGCAGCCCCACCTGGACAGGGAGAACCGGGGAGCTGTTTTTT.

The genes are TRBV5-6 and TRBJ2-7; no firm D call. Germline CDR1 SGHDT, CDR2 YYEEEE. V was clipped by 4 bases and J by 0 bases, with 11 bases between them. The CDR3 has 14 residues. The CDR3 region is CASSPSPSSYEQYF. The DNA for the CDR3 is TGTGCCAGCAGCCCCTCCCCGAGCTCCTACGAGCAGTACTTC.